The sample holds a few counts of the clone carrying this T cell receptor beta chain. The antigen is undetermined. This CDR3 region has 12 residues. After removal of 4 bases from V and 10 bases from J, the junction contained 6 bases not matched to a gene. Germline CDR1 and CDR2: SGHTA and FQGNSA. The study ran its PCR with 60 Vbeta and 13 Jbeta primers. The data were produced by immunoSEQ multiplex PCR, yet TCRdb's version contains in-frame clones alone and is incomplete. The data contain around 150,000 clones, 60% to 80% of them singletons. The record originates from a study of cytomegalovirus exposure and HLA in healthy donors. Study findings and constraints: A missense variant in DCLRE1C was later tied to TCR beta V- and J-gene trimming. Available immune exposure information was restricted to CMV serostatus only.

The material sequenced was PBMCs. The sequence was obtained from a man aged 25-45 years in good health and CMV-seronegative. V is TRBV7-2 and J is TRBJ2-5; 7 nucleotides align to TRBD2. CDR3 DNA: TGTGCCAGCAGCTACCCTTGGGGGGGCCAGTACTTC. Residues: CASSYPWGGQYF.